This paragraph reports one T cell receptor beta chain. Its specificity is unknown. This specimen belongs to a study of blood T cells in healthy people across ages. Study-level results: Strong correlation existed between TCR beta diversity and naive T cell percentage.

Germline values: CDR1 LGHNA, CDR2 YSLEER. CDR3 length: 16 residues. V lost 0 bases and J lost 7, with 15 bases in between. Using a J-beta primer mix together with a sample-barcoded 5' primer, a second PCR was run for 7 to 11 cycles. One entry per CDR3 protein results from TCRdb running MiXCR on the 5' RACE reads. The table shows around 1.1 million distinct CDR3 sequences, with more than 30% occurring only once. The chain combines TRBV4-3 with TRBJ1-4, with TRBD1 as a possible D gene (5 bases). Sequencing used blood. This clonotype was sampled from a man between 18 and 35 years old in good health. DNA of the CDR3: TGCGCCAGCAGCCAAGAAGGTGGGAGGGGCGGTGAAAAACTGTTTTTT. It encodes CASSQEGGRGGEKLFF.